The T cell receptor beta chain described here comes from a study of response to subunit inactivated influenza vaccine (dated 2018 in TCRdb). The study in broad terms: The study used deep quantitative T cell receptor repertoire profiling to track responses to a trivalent subunit inactivated influenza vaccine.

On the study overall, not on this receptor specifically: According to the authors, only a limited number of new T cells may be recruited by each seasonal influenza vaccination.

Unmatched junction bases come to 11, with V trimmed by 4 bases and J by 0 bases. The CDR3 holds 17 amino acids from the cysteine to the phenylalanine. CDR3 DNA only is kept here, 51 bases in frame from base 1. CDR1 and CDR2, per the germline V gene, are MGHRA and YSYEKL. Receptor libraries were prepared by RT-PCR. Instrument used: Illumina HiSeq 2500. TCRdb trimmed public reads at Q25 via fastp, called clones via MiXCR and kept in-frame beta chains. Entries are consolidated by CDR3 protein sequence, retaining the most common genes and DNA. For this sample there are hundreds of thousands of distinct CDR3 sequences; around 11% appear just once. The top ten clonotypes cover 9.5% to 12% of the sample. A word on this clonotype: There is no known antigen for this receptor. No much larger clone exists at a distance of one base, and base qualities are not known.

These data were also filed under a second study, of T cells expressing NK-cell markers. The second paper states: The TCR beta cDNA libraries were made using 5'RACE template switching, a step that added both a universal primer site and unique molecular identifiers. TCR beta-chain repertoires were profiled in sorted CD3+CD56+NKG2C+, CD3+CD56+NKG2C- and CD3+CD56-NKG2C+ T-cell subsets from about 8 donors. Of the eight sequenced donors, seven were found to be HCMV-seropositive and one was found to be HCMV-seronegative. In several experiments an anti-gammadeltaTCR antibody was added to restrict sorting to alphabetaTCR-expressing T cells. For over five donors, the dominant CD3+CD56+NKG2C+ clonotypes were among the top 10 CD8+ clonotypes and accounted for 1.0-7.0% of CD8+ T cells. Those dominant clonotypes were again the most abundant among CD3+CD56-NKG2C+ cells in a few donors, at about 25-60.1%. Whether the expanded NKG2C-expressing T cell clones were specific for HCMV antigens remained unclear. All eight donors whose samples were sequenced were randomly selected healthy volunteers, three of them men and five women. A commercial ELISA kit detecting HCMV-specific IgG in serum was used to determine HCMV serostatus. Peripheral blood mononuclear cells were isolated from blood by Ficoll density gradient centrifugation. For several donors, bulk peripheral blood T-cell repertoires were additionally sequenced from unsorted PBMC. cDNA synthesis was primed from the TCR beta constant segment, followed by two successive PCR amplification steps. The libraries were sequenced on Illumina HiSeq 2000/2500, MiSeq or NextSeq, producing 2 x 150 bp reads. MIGEC was used to demultiplex reads and group reads by UMI, and MiTCR was used to assemble and quantify clonotypes. To remove erroneous sequences, TCR cDNA sequences were retained only when supported by two or more reads. The tcR package was used for downstream repertoire analysis, with clonotypes matched between fractions based on CDR3 nucleotide sequence plus V segment. VDJmatch was used to annotate antigen specificity against VDJdb, with one amino acid substitution allowed in CDR3.

The V and J genes are TRBV4-1 and TRBJ2-7, with 8 bases aligning to TRBD1. The sample consisted of PBMCs from blood, taken on the day of vaccination. The receptor was isolated from a man aged 45 to 65 who received an inactivated influenza vaccine. Donor details come from another sample of the same person, matched by shared clones. The sequenced DNA is TGCGCCAGCAGCCTGTTTATGTGGGACAGGAGCTCCTACGAGCAGTACTTC. Its amino acids are CASSLFMWDRSSYEQYF.